The rows below give T cell receptor beta chains drawn from one sample of a study of blood T cells in healthy people across ages. Each CDR3 protein is one row after TCRdb ran MiXCR on the 5' RACE reads. The table lists 600,000 or so distinct CDR3 sequences, 25% to 30% of them singletons. The sequenced material came from blood. The receptors stem from a woman older than 75 in good health. Each CDR3 is given with its conserved first and last residue. A clone size is listed for some rows: how often the clone was seen (once, few, many), or a class if it is expanded.

V gene,clone size,J gene,CDR3 protein
TRBV28,-,TRBJ1-5,CAQNPRRGANQPQHF
TRBV9,many,TRBJ2-1,CASSVDGATYNEQFF
TRBV12-3/TRBV12-4,many,TRBJ2-1,CASSSRTVGGQFF
TRBV6-6,-,TRBJ1-3,CASSYSEYTIYF
TRBV20-1,many,TRBJ2-7,CSATRTSYEQYF
TRBV7-2,few,TRBJ2-2,CASSFPTGSVTGELFF
TRBV28,many,TRBJ1-4,CASSPGLTREEKLFF
TRBV14,-,TRBJ2-1,CASSQKRGRGGPNEQFF
TRBV2,-,TRBJ2-4,CASQLSLAGGQSSSKNIQYF
TRBV9,many,TRBJ1-4,CASSAQGRLNEKLFF
TRBV7-6,many,TRBJ1-1,CASTSLPGQGTEAFF
TRBV5-4,many,TRBJ2-4,CASSLGGQGFNIQYF
TRBV9,once,TRBJ2-5,CASSVAGWETQYF
TRBV18,-,TRBJ2-3,CASSLGIKVTDTQYF
TRBV11-2,-,TRBJ2-7,CASTRGSQGNEQYF
TRBV12-3/TRBV12-4,-,TRBJ1-1,CASSFVGGWGGTEAFF
TRBV20-1,-,TRBJ1-5,CSAGGESGQPQHF
TRBV18,-,TRBJ2-2,CASSPPVRGSNTGELFF
TRBV20-1,-,TRBJ2-7,CSGAGAGGSYEQYF
TRBV7-9,many,TRBJ1-2,CASSHPIGGYTF
TRBV9,many,TRBJ1-5,CASSVDGYSNQPQHF
TRBV6-5,-,-,CASGRTRETQYF
TRBV6-5,-,TRBJ2-1,CASSYQRSGRAFF
TRBV20-1,-,TRBJ1-5,CSARGDRANQPQHF
TRBV7-6,many,TRBJ1-1,CASSLSDTEAFF
TRBV7-9,-,TRBJ2-4,CASSLDGGREQYF
TRBV11-1,-,TRBJ2-7,CASSLGTSNYPYEQYF
TRBV7-2,-,TRBJ2-7,CASSRRTGEEPQYF
TRBV19,-,TRBJ2-1,CALKGSHNEQFF
TRBV12-3/TRBV12-4,few,TRBJ1-1,CAGTKRVNTEAFF
TRBV5-1,many,TRBJ2-5,CASSLWGRLQETQYF
TRBV27,few,TRBJ1-1,CASTAGGKRDTEAFF
TRBV7-2,many,TRBJ2-5,CASSPGGPKTQYF
TRBV20-1,-,TRBJ2-1,CSARLGVAYNEQFF
TRBV5-1,once,TRBJ2-7,CASSPYDDSYEQYF
TRBV7-9,once,TRBJ2-7,CASSLVGLSGNEQYF
TRBV14,-,TRBJ1-1,CASSQRFGNTEAFF
TRBV14,-,TRBJ2-7,CASSPGTGVWQYF
TRBV20-1,-,TRBJ2-5,CSARAPTGIPETQYF
TRBV7-2,-,TRBJ2-1,CASSAGGIPNEQFF
TRBV30,many,TRBJ2-3,CAWSGHSTADTQYF
TRBV2,many,TRBJ2-4,CASSSTSTRLAKNIQYF
TRBV5-1,-,TRBJ1-2,CARSLGDYGYTF
TRBV7-2,many,TRBJ2-5,CASSSQAGGPAETQYF
TRBV20-1,many,TRBJ2-3,CSARGGTGGHTQYF
TRBV5-4,-,TRBJ2-3,CASSPRGASTNTQYF
TRBV2,many,TRBJ2-7,CASRVRDRDYEQYF
TRBV7-6,-,TRBJ1-4,CASSDSEVEKLFF
TRBV4-3,-,TRBJ2-6,CASSLKLGGADVLTF
TRBV20-1,few,TRBJ1-1,CSASPDSNTEAFF
TRBV29-1,many,TRBJ2-7,CSVTGQGGVREQYF
TRBV9,many,TRBJ2-7,CASSQLALDYEQYF
TRBV4-3,many,TRBJ2-7,CASSRGLAVGYEQYF
TRBV12-3/TRBV12-4,-,TRBJ2-1,CASSFELAGGYNEQFF
TRBV12-3/TRBV12-4,many,TRBJ1-2,CASTWGGRSTF
TRBV30,-,TRBJ1-1,CAWTSRGETFF
TRBV14,-,TRBJ1-4,CVSSLTTGWAEKLFF
TRBV12-3/TRBV12-4,-,TRBJ2-3,CASSQLASTDTEYF
TRBV4-1,few,TRBJ2-2,CASSQDIDSGNTGELFF